This TCR beta chain stems from a study of T cells after posttransplantation cyclophosphamide (dated by TCRdb to the mid-2010s). Broadly, across the study: Using TRB sequencing, the study followed how the T cell repertoire reconstituted after myeloablative bone marrow transplantation in which posttransplantation cyclophosphamide served as GVHD prophylaxis. TRA and TRB clonality were tightly correlated in several samples, so subsequent TCR analyses focused on TRB only. Blood from all 35 or so PTCy patients who had 1-year posttransplant specimens underwent TRB sequencing. Public TRB sequences were compared against a database of over 3,600 sequences linked to responses to pathogens, tumor antigens, self-antigens and alloantigens. Samples from some 40 PTCy-treated patients, along with samples from 16 of their related bone marrow donors, underwent antigen receptor sequencing. In 3 patients, TRB sequencing was also performed on up to about 3 more blood samples taken 2 to 5.2 years after transplant, and in several patients, pretransplant blood was also TRB-sequenced. What the work shows at the level of the full study, not this receptor alone: Across 45 to 50 patients, TRB clonality was highly associated with recipient CMV seropositivity and CMV reactivation, and PTCy diversity was similar to diversity in CNI/methotrexate controls. The TRB repertoires of T cells infiltrating skin or GI tract showed only limited overlap with the TRB repertoires of T cells in blood. At 1-2 months, donor-recipient similarity was low but rose over the first year, and the later blood repertoires were often dominated by donor CD8+ memory clones.

Related bone marrow donors provided peripheral blood samples on the day of marrow donation. Peripheral blood and bone marrow mononuclear cells were isolated by Ficoll-Hypaque density centrifugation and were cryopreserved. This clone was recorded at least ten times. No cognate antigen has been identified for it. There are no base qualities to consult, and no much larger clone falls within one base. V and J lose 5 bases and 4 bases, and a span of 14 bases separates them. Sequences SGHAT (CDR1) and FQNNGV (CDR2) are obtained from the germline V gene. The CDR3 goes from the cysteine to the phenylalanine over 14 residues. Solely the CDR3 DNA is kept, with 42 bases framed from the first base. Genomic DNA was the input for TRB sequencing, which was run either with the immunoSEQ assay at survey resolution or with the hsTCRB kit. The source study handled its data this way. Initial read processing used immunoSEQ software, and repertoire analyses used the LymphoSeq R package. Clonality was calculated as 1 minus normalized Shannon entropy, and the Gini coefficient was also calculated for each TRB dataset. To infer phenotypes in unsorted samples, TRB sequences from sorted subsets of the recipient or donor were mapped onto unsorted samples from the same recipient. TCRdb carries this immuneACCESS record with in-frame sequences only. Its versions omit some clonotypes, under half of them owing to an unresolved V gene in the studies checked, with the rest unexplained. The V and J calls and clone size were taken over from that table, and D and trimming were inferred from the DNA. The sample comprises some 40,000 clones, and every one was counted more than once. In total, the top ten clones hold 2.5% of the sample.

This TCR came from a man in his forties or fifties in good health, CMV-negative, and a related stem cell transplant donor. Sequenced input: PBMCs. Here the chain combines TRBV11-2 and TRBJ1-1; the D gene is not confidently resolved. The CDR3 has the sequence CASSRDDKSTEAFF. The DNA sequence follows: TGTGCCAGCAGCCGCGACGACAAAAGCACTGAAGCTTTCTTT.